These T cell receptor beta chains were read from a single sample in a study of blood T cells in healthy people across ages. TCRdb redid the calling of the 5' RACE reads with MiXCR, one entry per CDR3 protein. This sample carries 850,000 to 1,000,000 distinct CDR3 sequences, 48% of them seen once, and the ten largest clones take about an eighth. The material sequenced was blood. The source is a man aged 25 to 45 in good health. Each CDR3 is given with its conserved first and last residue. The order of the fields is CDR3 DNA, CDR3 protein, clone size, D gene, V gene, J gene. A D gene is named only where the DNA matches it firmly. Clone size appears in some rows only: once, few, many, or a class for an expanded clone.

TGTGCCAGCAGCCCGCGCGGGGGGTTTACTGAAGCTTTCTTT	CASSPRGGFTEAFF	.	.	TRBV12-3/TRBV12-4	TRBJ1-1
TGTGCCAGCAGCTTAGGGACTAGCGGGGCTTCTTACCGGGAGACCCAGTACTTC	CASSLGTSGASYRETQYF	few	TRBD2	TRBV7-2	TRBJ2-5
TGTGCCAACAGCCGGGCCCCCGGTGGGGGGTCCAACTATGGCTACACCTTC	CANSRAPGGGSNYGYTF	.	.	TRBV5-6	TRBJ1-2
TGCAGTGCTAGCTCCGGGACAGGAGGTGAAAAACTGTTTTTT	CSASSGTGGEKLFF	.	TRBD1	TRBV20-1	TRBJ1-4
TGCAGTGCTAGGCCGGGGCGCGGAATGAGTGAGACCCAGTACTTC	CSARPGRGMSETQYF	.	.	TRBV20-1	TRBJ2-5
TGTACCAGCAGCTTAGGAGGGACAGGTGATTCACCCCTCCACTTT	CTSSLGGTGDSPLHF	.	TRBD1	TRBV11-1	TRBJ1-6
TGCAGTGCTAGTGGAGGGCAGGGTAGTTCGGCGACCCAGTACTTC	CSASGGQGSSATQYF	.	.	TRBV20-1	TRBJ2-5
TGTGCCAGCAGCACGGGACTTGTCCTGTTCTTC	CASSTGLVLFF	few	.	TRBV21-1	TRBJ2-1
TGTGCCAGCAGCTTGCAGAATGGCTACACCTTC	CASSLQNGYTF	.	.	TRBV5-6	TRBJ1-2
TGCAGTGCTAGAGCTAGCGGGGGCCTTAGCTCCTACGAGCAGTACTTC	CSARASGGLSSYEQYF	few	TRBD2	TRBV20-1	TRBJ2-7
TGCAGTGCTAGATCGACGGGGGGGACGGACGAGCAGTACTTC	CSARSTGGTDEQYF	few	TRBD2	TRBV20-1	TRBJ2-7
TGTGCCAGCAGTTACGGTTTGGAGACCCAGTACTTC	CASSYGLETQYF	many	.	TRBV6-2/TRBV6-3	TRBJ2-5
TGTGCCAGCAGTAACGGGCGGCCCCAAGAGACCCAGTACTTC	CASSNGRPQETQYF	.	.	TRBV6-2/TRBV6-3	TRBJ2-5
TGTGCCAGCAGCGGGACAGAGCGCACAGATACGCAGTATTTT	CASSGTERTDTQYF	.	TRBD1	TRBV7-2	TRBJ2-3
TGTGCCTGGAGCGCCGGGGGCGCCAGAAACACCATATATTTT	CAWSAGGARNTIYF	.	.	TRBV30	TRBJ1-3
TGTGCCAGCGAAAGGGCGGAAAAACTGTTTTTT	CASERAEKLFF	once	.	TRBV7-9	TRBJ1-4
TGTGCCAGCAGGTTCAAGGGGAGTGGGAATGAGCAGTTCTTC	CASRFKGSGNEQFF	few	.	TRBV6-5	TRBJ2-1
TGTGCCAGCAGCCGGGGACTAGCGATTCACACAGATACGCAGTATTTT	CASSRGLAIHTDTQYF	.	TRBD2	TRBV7-2	TRBJ2-3
TGTGCCAGCAGTTACTCGCAGGGACTCGAGCAGTACTTC	CASSYSQGLEQYF	.	.	TRBV6-5	TRBJ2-7
TGTGCCAGCAGACGCAGACAGGGAGGTGGCGACTTAGCCAAAAACATTCAGTACTTC	CASRRRQGGGDLAKNIQYF	.	.	TRBV6-2/TRBV6-3	TRBJ2-4
TGTGCCAGCAGCGTAGCTACGGGTAGCGGGGGGTTCTACAATGAGCAGTTCTTC	CASSVATGSGGFYNEQFF	.	TRBD2	TRBV9	TRBJ2-1